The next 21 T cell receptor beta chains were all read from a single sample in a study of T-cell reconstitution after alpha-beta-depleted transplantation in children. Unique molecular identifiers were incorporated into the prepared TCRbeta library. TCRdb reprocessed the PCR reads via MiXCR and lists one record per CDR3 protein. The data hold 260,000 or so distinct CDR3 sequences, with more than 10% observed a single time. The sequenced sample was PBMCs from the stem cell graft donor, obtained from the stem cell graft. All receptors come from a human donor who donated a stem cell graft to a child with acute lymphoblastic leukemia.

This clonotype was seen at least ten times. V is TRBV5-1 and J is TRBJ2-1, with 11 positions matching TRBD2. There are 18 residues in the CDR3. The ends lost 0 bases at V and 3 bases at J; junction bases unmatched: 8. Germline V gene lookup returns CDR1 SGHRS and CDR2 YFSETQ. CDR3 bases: TGCGCCAGCAGCTTGGCTACTAGCGGGAGTTCCCTCTACAATGAGCAGTTCTTC. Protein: CASSLATSGSSLYNEQFF.

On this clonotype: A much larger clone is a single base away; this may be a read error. Written as DNA, the CDR3 is TGTGCCAGCAGCCAAGCCGGGGTGGTGCTCTACAAGCAGTACTTC. Protein sequence: CASSQAGVVLYKQYF. J is TRBJ2-7 and V is TRBV3-1, with D perhaps TRBD2 (5 bases). The germline V gene has CDR1 LGHDT and CDR2 YNNKEL (reference sequence). This CDR3 is built from 15 residues.

This chain's CDR3 is CASSPVAGTGETQYF. CDR3 bases: TGTGCCAGCTCACCCGTAGCGGGAACCGGAGAGACCCAGTACTTC. The chain couples TRBV18 to TRBJ2-5; 8 bases are a match to TRBD2. V lost 3 bases to trimming and J lost 4 bases; unmatched junction nucleotides: 7. In germline, CDR1 is KGHSH, CDR2 LQKENI. CDR3 length equals 15 residues.

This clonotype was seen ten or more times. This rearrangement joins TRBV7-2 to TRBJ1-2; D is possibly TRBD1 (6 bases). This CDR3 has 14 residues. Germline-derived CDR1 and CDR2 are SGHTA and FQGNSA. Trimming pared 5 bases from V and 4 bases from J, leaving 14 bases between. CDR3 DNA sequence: TGTGCCAGCAGCCGTACGACAGGCCTCTATGGCTACACCTTC. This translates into CASSRTTGLYGYTF.

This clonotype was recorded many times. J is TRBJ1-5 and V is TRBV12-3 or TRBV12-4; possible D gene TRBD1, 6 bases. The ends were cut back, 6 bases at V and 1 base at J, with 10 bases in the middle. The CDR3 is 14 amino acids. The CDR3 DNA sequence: TGTGCCAGCAGGAGGGGGGCGAGCAATCAGCCCCAGCATTTT. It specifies CASRRGASNQPQHF.

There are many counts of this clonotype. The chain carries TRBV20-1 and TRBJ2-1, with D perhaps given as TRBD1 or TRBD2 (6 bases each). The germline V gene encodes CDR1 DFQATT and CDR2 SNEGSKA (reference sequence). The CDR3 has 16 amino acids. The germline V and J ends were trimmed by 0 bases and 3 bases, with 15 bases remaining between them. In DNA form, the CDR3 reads TGCAGTGCTAGAGAGCGGGACACCCAATTCTACAATGAGCAGTTCTTC. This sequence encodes CSARERDTQFYNEQFF.

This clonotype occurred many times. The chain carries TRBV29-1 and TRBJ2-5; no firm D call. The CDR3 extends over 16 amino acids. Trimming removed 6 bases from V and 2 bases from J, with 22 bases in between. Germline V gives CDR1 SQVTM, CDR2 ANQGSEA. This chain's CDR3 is CSVTTGPKFGQETQYF. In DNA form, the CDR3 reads TGCAGCGTCACTACCGGGCCAAAATTTGGACAAGAGACCCAGTACTTC.

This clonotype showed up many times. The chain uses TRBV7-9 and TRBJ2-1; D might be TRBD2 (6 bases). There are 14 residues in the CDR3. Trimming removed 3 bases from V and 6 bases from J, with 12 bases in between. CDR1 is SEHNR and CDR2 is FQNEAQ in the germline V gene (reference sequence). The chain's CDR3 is CASSFQAGFNEQFF. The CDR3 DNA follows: TGTGCCAGCAGCTTCCAGGCGGGATTCAATGAGCAGTTCTTC.

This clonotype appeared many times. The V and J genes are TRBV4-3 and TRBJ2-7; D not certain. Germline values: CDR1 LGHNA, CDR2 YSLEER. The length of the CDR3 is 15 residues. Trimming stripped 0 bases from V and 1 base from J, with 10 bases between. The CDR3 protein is CASSQDAGESYEQYF. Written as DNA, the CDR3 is TGCGCCAGCAGCCAAGACGCCGGTGAGTCCTACGAGCAGTACTTC.

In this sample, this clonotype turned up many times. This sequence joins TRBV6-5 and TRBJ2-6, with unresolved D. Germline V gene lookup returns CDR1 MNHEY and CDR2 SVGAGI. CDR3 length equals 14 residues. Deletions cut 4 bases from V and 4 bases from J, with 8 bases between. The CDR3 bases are TGTGCCAGCAGTTCCCCTGCGGGGGCCAACGTCCTGACTTTC. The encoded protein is CASSSPAGANVLTF.

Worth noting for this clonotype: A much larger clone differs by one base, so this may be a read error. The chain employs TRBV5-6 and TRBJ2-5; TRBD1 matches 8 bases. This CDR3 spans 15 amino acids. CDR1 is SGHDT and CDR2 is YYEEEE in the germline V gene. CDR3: CASSSQGAVVVTRYF. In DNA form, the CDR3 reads TGTGCCAGCAGCAGCCAGGGGGCCGTGGTCGTGACCCGGTACTTC. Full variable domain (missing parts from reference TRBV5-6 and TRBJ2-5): DAGVTQSPTHLIKTRGQQVTLRCSPKSGHDTVSWYQQALGQGPQFIFQYYEEEERQRGNFPDRFSGHQFPNYSSELNVNALLLGDSALYLCASSSQGAVVVTRYFGPGTRLLVL.

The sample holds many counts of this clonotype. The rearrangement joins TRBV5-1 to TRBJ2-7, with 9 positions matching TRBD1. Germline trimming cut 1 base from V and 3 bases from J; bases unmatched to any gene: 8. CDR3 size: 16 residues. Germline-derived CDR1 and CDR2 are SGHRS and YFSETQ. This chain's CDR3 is CASSLTTGTGHYEQYF. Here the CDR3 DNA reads TGCGCCAGCAGCTTGACCACCGGGACAGGGCACTACGAGCAGTACTTC.

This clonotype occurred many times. CDR3 region: CASSQTDTQYF. CDR3 in DNA: TGTGCCAGCAGCCAAACAGATACGCAGTATTTT. This sequence joins TRBV6-2 or TRBV6-3 and TRBJ2-3; D is undetermined. The CDR3 runs to 11 residues. CDR1 MNHEY and CDR2 SVGEGT come from the germline V gene. V lost 6 bases, J lost 3 bases, and 4 bases lay in between.

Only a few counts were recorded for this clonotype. The CDR3 DNA reads TGTGCCAGCAGTCCGGGGAGGGGGGGGAACACTGAAGCTTTCTTT. It specifies CASSPGRGGNTEAFF. The rearrangement links TRBV7-2 to TRBJ1-1; maybe TRBD1 (6 bases). The V end was cut by 6 bases, the J end by 1 base, with 15 bases between. Germline V CDR1 and CDR2: SGHTA, FQGNSA. This CDR3 has 15 amino acids.

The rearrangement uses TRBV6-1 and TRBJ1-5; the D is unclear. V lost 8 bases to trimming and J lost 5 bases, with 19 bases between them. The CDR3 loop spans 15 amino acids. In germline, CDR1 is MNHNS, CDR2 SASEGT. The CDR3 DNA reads TGTGCCAGCGTCCCCGCCGGGAGTGGGGATCAGCCCCAGCATTTT. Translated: CASVPAGSGDQPQHF.

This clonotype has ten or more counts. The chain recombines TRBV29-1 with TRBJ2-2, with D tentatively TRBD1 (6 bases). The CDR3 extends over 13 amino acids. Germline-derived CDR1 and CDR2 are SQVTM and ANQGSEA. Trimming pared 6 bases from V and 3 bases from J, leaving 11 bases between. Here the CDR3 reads CSVEQGYTGELFF. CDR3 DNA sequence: TGCAGCGTCGAACAGGGATACACCGGGGAGCTGTTTTTT.

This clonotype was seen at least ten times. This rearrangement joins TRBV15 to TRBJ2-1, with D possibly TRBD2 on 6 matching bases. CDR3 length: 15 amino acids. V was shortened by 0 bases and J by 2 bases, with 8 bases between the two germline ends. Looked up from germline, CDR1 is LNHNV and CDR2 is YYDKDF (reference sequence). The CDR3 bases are TGTGCCACCAGCAGAGAAGGGGAGGCCTACAATGAGCAGTTCTTC. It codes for CATSREGEAYNEQFF.

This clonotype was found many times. The CDR3, as DNA: TGTGCCAGCAGCCCCGGGACTAACAATGAGCAGTTCTTC. It specifies CASSPGTNNEQFF. The chain is built from TRBV6-4 and TRBJ2-1, with TRBD2 matching over 7 bases. Germline V gene lookup returns CDR1 MRHNA and CDR2 SNTAGT. V dropped 6 bases and J dropped 5; count of bases not matched to a gene: 4. This CDR3 contains 13 residues.

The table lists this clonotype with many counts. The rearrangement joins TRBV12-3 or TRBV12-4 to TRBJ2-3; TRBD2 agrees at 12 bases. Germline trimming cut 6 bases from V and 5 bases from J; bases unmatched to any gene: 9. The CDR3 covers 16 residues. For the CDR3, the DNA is TGTGCCAGCAGACCCCTAGCGGGGGGGTATCAAGATACGCAGTATTTT. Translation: CASRPLAGGYQDTQYF.

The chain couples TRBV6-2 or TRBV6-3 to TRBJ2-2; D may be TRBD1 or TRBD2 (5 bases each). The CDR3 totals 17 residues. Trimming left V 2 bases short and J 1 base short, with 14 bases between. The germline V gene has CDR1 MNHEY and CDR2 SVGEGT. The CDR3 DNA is TGTGCCAGCAGTTACAGTGGGGGATGGAGGAACACCGGGGAGCTGTTTTTT. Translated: CASSYSGGWRNTGELFF.

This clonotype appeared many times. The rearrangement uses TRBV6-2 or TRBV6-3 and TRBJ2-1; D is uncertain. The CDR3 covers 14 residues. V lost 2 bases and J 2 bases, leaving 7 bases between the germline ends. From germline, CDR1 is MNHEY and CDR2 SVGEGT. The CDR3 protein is CASSYVSAYNEQFF. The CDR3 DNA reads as TGTGCCAGCAGTTACGTGTCGGCCTACAATGAGCAGTTCTTC.